The T cell receptor beta chain under discussion was sequenced for a study of cytomegalovirus exposure and HLA in healthy donors. Study-level information: Caucasian-associated ancestry cluster membership applied to about four fifths of 398 genotyped donors. The study, taken as a whole, reports: An ancestry cluster, one associated with Asian ancestry, reportedly showed fewer N-insertions than the approximately 650-donor mean in a later analysis. DRB1 showed the most TCR associations and HLA-C the fewest in a later analysis, as rates varied by HLA locus. Presence/absence results assume similar sequencing depth per donor, which may not hold.

Comments on this clone: Its antigen remains unknown.

The study ran its PCR with 60 Vbeta and 13 Jbeta primers. Libraries were prepared by immunoSEQ multiplex PCR; TCRdb keeps only in-frame clonotypes and omits some of them. Here the sample spans under 200,000 clones, around four fifths being singletons. With 5 bases clipped from V and 7 bases from J, the junction kept 3 bases outside the gene matches. Germline V gives CDR1 SGHRS, CDR2 YFSETQ. The CDR3 loop spans 14 amino acids. This clonotype originated in a young man in good health and CMV-seronegative. The sample comprised PBMCs. The chain employs TRBV5-1 and TRBJ1-6; TRBD1 aligns across 10 bases. DNA for the CDR3: TGCGCCAGCAGAAAGGGACAGGGGAATTCACCCCTCCACTTT. As protein: CASRKGQGNSPLHF.